This T cell receptor beta chain was observed in a study of shared clonotypes between healthy human individuals. Sequencing used immunoSEQ multiplex PCR; TCRdb keeps in-frame clones, though not all of them. The sample lists millions of clones; about 95% were seen once. This clone was observed a few times. Its antigen is not known. Other nucleotide sequences in the sample specify the same CDR3. Germline CDR1 and CDR2: SGHRS and YFSETQ. V shed 4 bases and J shed 1 base, with 7 bases lying between them. The CDR3 consists of 13 residues. Study-wide findings and caveats: Naive subsets tended to show greater estimated richness than memory subsets.

Sequenced input: naive CD4+ T cells sorted from blood. Specified subset: CD45RA+ positively selected. The chain recombines TRBV5-1 with TRBJ2-3; either TRBD1 or TRBD2 may fit D (5 bases each). This TCR derives from a man younger than 30 in good health. The CDR3 spells CASSRDRTDTQYF. The DNA for the CDR3 is TGCGCCAGCAGCCGGGACCGCACAGATACGCAGTATTTT.